This T cell receptor beta chain was sequenced during a study of human T cells and chemical hapten exposure. Regarding the study as a whole: Patch test score tracked positively with PT1 expanded TCR counts. Expanded TCR sets contained significantly more large CDR3 similarity clusters than controls.

Trimming removed 4 bases at V and 5 bases at J, with 14 bases between. The CDR3 is 14 amino acids. Germline values: CDR1 MNHNY, CDR2 SVGAGI (reference sequence). This clonotype has a count of ten or more. Antigen: not known. Time point denoted: patch test 1, 2 weeks after DPC sensitization. Treatment denoted: therapeutic diphenylcyclopropenone sensitization with weekly scalp DPC. TCRdb redid the calling of the RACE reads with MiXCR, one entry per CDR3 protein. Found here are approximately 340,000 distinct CDR3 sequences, approximately 6.3% of them singletons; the top ten hold approximately 8%. The chain carries TRBV6-6 and TRBJ1-1; D uncertain. Sample: whole blood, taken in connection with sensitization to the hapten diphenylcyclopropenone (DPC). The receptor's source is a woman in her late teens or twenties with alopecia areata. Some clones in this sample may be carry-over from other donors' samples. CDR3: CASSFADGGTEAFF. CDR3 DNA sequence: TGTGCCAGCAGTTTCGCAGACGGCGGGACTGAAGCTTTCTTT.